This T cell receptor (beta chain) was identified during a study of radiation and T cells in renal cell carcinoma. Whole-study findings and limits: Compared with controls, irradiated tumors had more, larger dominant CDR3 motifs. Sampling covered only 0.95 to 1 g of each tumor.

Sample treatment: treatment-naive control, cytoreductive nephrectomy. Control tumors came from treatment-naive patients without prior radiation. Germline CDR1 reads MGHDK; CDR2 reads SYGVNS. The CDR3 totals 11 residues. V dropped 1 base and J dropped 2 bases, with 0 bases sitting between them. As concerns this clone: The antigen is unknown. The same CDR3 arises from other DNA sequences in this sample as well.

The repertoire was sequenced with immunoSEQ multiplex PCR; TCRdb's copy has only in-frame clones and lacks some. The sample comprises some 8,400 clones, around 61% of which are singletons, and roughly 22% rests with the top ten. This sample comprised tumor tissue, obtained from a patient whose treatment was nephrectomy without radiotherapy. The V call is TRBV25-1, the J call TRBJ2-7; D unresolved. The clonotype comes from a man between 60 and 70 years old with renal cell carcinoma. The CDR3 reads CASSESYEQYF. CDR3 bases: TGTGCCAGCAGTGAATCCTACGAGCAGTACTTC.